A selection of T cell receptor beta chains follows, all from one sample in a study of blood T cell repertoires in COVID-19. Sequencing used immunoSEQ multiplex PCR; TCRdb keeps in-frame clones, though not all of them. This sample carries 140,000 or so clones, more than 65% of them seen once, and the ten largest clones take less than 4.5%. Specimen: peripheral blood. The receptors derive from a man between 60 and 70 years old with acute or convalescent COVID-19. Both conserved end residues are part of each CDR3. D genes are given only for firm matches. Clone size is stated in some rows and not others, as once, few, many or a class when expanded.

>TRBV29-1|few|13|TRBJ2-7|NA
TGCAGCGTGCGAGCGGGTGCTTCCTACGAGCAGTACTTC
CSVRAGASYEQYF
>TRBV5-6|NA|13|TRBJ2-1|NA
TGTGCCAGCAGCTTGGACCTACGCAATGAGCAGTTCTTC
CASSLDLRNEQFF
>TRBV5-6|NA|19|TRBJ1-6|TRBD1
TGTGCCAGCAGCCGCCCGGGACAGGGGGCGAACCTTAATAATTCACCCCTCCACTTT
CASSRPGQGANLNNSPLHF
>TRBV30|NA|15|TRBJ2-5|TRBD2
TGTGCCTGGAGTGCAGGACTAGCGGGAGCGGAGACCCAGTACTTC
CAWSAGLAGAETQYF
>TRBV7-8|NA|15|TRBJ2-1|TRBD2
TGTGCCAGCAGCATAGCGGGAGTCGGGAACAATGAGCAGTTCTTC
CASSIAGVGNNEQFF
>TRBV7-9|NA|14|TRBJ2-7|NA
TGTGCCAGCAGCTTAGGTTCAGGGTTTTACGAGCAGTACTTC
CASSLGSGFYEQYF
>TRBV3-1/TRBV3-2|NA|15|TRBJ2-7|NA
TGTGCCAGCAGCCAAGGGCCGAGAGGGGGTTACGAGCAGTACTTC
CASSQGPRGGYEQYF
>TRBV28|once|15|TRBJ1-5|NA
TGTGCCAGCAGTTTAGGGTCCGGGGGCAATCAGCCCCAGCATTTT
CASSLGSGGNQPQHF
>TRBV5-6|NA|15|TRBJ2-3|TRBD2
TGTGCCAGCAGCTTGGAAGCGGGAGTCAGAGATACGCAGTATTTT
CASSLEAGVRDTQYF
>TRBV29-1|NA|11|TRBJ1-1|NA
TGCAGCGTTTCAGGTATTGGTGAAGCTTTCTTT
CSVSGIGEAFF
>TRBV6-5|NA|15|TRBJ2-1|TRBD2
TGTGCCAGCAGTTCCTCCGGGACTAGCGGGAGTGAGCAGTTCTTC
CASSSSGTSGSEQFF
>TRBV6-2/TRBV6-3|NA|13|TRBJ2-1|NA
TGTGCCAGCAGTCTACATAGGAGCAATGAGCAGTTCTTC
CASSLHRSNEQFF
>TRBV28|NA|13|TRBJ2-5|NA
TGTGCCAGCAGCCCGGCAGCCAGGGAGACCCAGTACTTC
CASSPAARETQYF
>TRBV19|NA|15|TRBJ2-3|NA
TGTGCCAGTAGTTTGGGCTCCCTTAGCACAGATACGCAGTATTTT
CASSLGSLSTDTQYF
>TRBV30|NA|11|TRBJ2-7|NA
TGTGCCTGGAGCTCTAGTAGCGAGCAGTACTTC
CAWSSSSEQYF